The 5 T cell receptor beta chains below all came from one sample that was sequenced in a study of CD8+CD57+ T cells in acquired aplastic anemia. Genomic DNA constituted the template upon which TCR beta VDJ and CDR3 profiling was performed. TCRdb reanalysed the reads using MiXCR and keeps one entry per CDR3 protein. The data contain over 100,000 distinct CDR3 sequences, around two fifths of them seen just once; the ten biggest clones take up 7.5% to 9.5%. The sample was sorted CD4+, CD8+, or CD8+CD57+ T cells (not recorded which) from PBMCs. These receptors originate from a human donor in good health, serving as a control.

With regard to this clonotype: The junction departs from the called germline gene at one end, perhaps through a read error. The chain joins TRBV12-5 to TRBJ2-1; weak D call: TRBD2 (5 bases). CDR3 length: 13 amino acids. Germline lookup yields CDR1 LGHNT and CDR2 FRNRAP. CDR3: CTSGLVEYNEQFF. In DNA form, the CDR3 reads TGTACTAGTGGTTTGGTAGAGTACAATGAGCAGTTCTTC.

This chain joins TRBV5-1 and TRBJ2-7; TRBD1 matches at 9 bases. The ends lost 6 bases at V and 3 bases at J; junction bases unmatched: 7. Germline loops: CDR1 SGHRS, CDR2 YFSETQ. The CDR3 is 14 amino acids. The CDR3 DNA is TGCGCCAGCACCCCGAGGGGACAGGGCTACGAGCAGTACTTC. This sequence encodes CASTPRGQGYEQYF.

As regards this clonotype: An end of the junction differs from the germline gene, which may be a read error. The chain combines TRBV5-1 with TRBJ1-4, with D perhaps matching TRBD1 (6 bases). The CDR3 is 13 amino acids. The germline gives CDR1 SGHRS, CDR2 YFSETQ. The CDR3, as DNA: TGCGCCAGCAGCAAGGGGGAGTCTGGAAAACTGCTTTTT. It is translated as CASSKGESGKLLF.

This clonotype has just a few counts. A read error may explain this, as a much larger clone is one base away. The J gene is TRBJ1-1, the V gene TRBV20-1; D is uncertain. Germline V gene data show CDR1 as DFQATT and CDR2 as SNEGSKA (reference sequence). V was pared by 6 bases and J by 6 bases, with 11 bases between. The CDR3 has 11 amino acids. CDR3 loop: CSAVTRAEAFF. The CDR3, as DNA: TGCAGTGCAGTTACGAGGGCTGAAGCTTTCTTT.

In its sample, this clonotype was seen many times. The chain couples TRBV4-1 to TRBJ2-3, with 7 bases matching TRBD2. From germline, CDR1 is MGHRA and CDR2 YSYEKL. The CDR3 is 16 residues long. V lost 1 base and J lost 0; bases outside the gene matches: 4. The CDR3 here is CASSQVAGSSTDTQYF. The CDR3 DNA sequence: TGCGCCAGCAGCCAAGTAGCGGGCTCTAGCACAGATACGCAGTATTTT.